A selection of T cell receptor beta chains follows, all from one sample in a study of T cells after yellow fever vaccination. TCRdb re-called the 5' RACE reads through MiXCR, storing one row per CDR3 protein. Altogether 600,000 to 750,000 distinct CDR3 sequences are present, roughly 12% being singletons, with the ten largest covering about 16%. The starting material was PBMCs, obtained on the day of the yellow fever booster vaccination. Receptors were obtained from a man aged 25 to 45 who received the YFV17D yellow fever vaccine. Each CDR3 is given with its conserved first and last residue. D genes are given only for firm matches. Where a row states a size, it is once, few, many or the class of an expanded clone; other rows omit it.

cdr3_length,d_call,j_call,v_call,clone_size,cdr3_aa,cdr3_nt
14,-,TRBJ2-7,TRBV20-1,-,CSASGHHNSYEQYF,TGCAGTGCTAGCGGACACCATAACTCCTACGAGCAGTACTTC
18,-,TRBJ1-4,TRBV20-1,-,CSARDLWRGSATNEKLFF,TGCAGTGCTAGAGATCTCTGGAGGGGGAGCGCAACTAATGAAAAACTGTTTTTT
16,-,TRBJ1-3,TRBV3-1,few,CASSLNPGVSGNTIYF,TGTGCCAGCAGCTTGAACCCGGGGGTCTCTGGAAACACCATATATTTT
15,-,TRBJ2-7,TRBV7-9,few,CASSLPGGYSYEQYF,TGTGCCAGCAGCCTCCCCGGAGGCTACTCCTACGAGCAGTACTTC
13,TRBD1,TRBJ2-1,TRBV27,-,CASSFSQGQEQFF,TGTGCCAGCAGTTTTTCACAGGGACAGGAGCAGTTCTTC
16,-,TRBJ2-1,TRBV5-6,-,CASRSTGTGGYNEQFF,TGTGCCAGCAGGTCAACCGGGACTGGGGGTTACAATGAGCAGTTCTTC
12,-,TRBJ1-1,TRBV7-9,few,CASSLAAVGAFF,TGTGCCAGCAGCTTAGCGGCAGTTGGCGCTTTCTTT
14,-,TRBJ2-3,TRBV6-2/TRBV6-3,-,CASSYSLPTDTQYF,TGTGCCAGCAGTTACTCCCTACCGACAGATACGCAGTATTTT
14,-,TRBJ2-7,TRBV7-9,few,CASSLGGQMNEQYF,TGTGCCAGCAGCTTAGGAGGCCAGATGAACGAGCAGTACTTC
16,TRBD2,TRBJ2-5,TRBV20-1,-,CSGDGGRAIRHETQYF,TGCAGTGGAGACGGCGGGAGGGCCATTCGCCACGAGACCCAGTACTTC
13,-,TRBJ2-7,TRBV20-1,-,CSATDRIVYEQYF,TGCAGTGCTACAGACAGGATCGTCTACGAGCAGTACTTC
12,TRBD2,TRBJ2-5,TRBV29-1,-,CSVVSGEETQYF,TGCAGCGTTGTTAGCGGGGAAGAGACCCAGTACTTC
10,-,TRBJ1-1,TRBV2,many,CASSSGEAFF,TGTGCCAGCAGTAGTGGTGAAGCTTTCTTT
10,-,TRBJ2-1,TRBV28,few,CASRANEQFF,TGTGCCAGCAGAGCCAATGAGCAGTTCTTC
14,-,TRBJ1-3,TRBV20-1,few,CSAREPGSRNTIYF,TGCAGTGCTAGAGAACCGGGTTCTAGAAACACCATATATTTT
14,-,TRBJ2-3,TRBV10-3,-,CAITTSSITDTQYF,TGTGCCATCACCACTAGCAGCATCACAGATACGCAGTATTTT
14,-,TRBJ2-7,TRBV24-1,few,CATSDHGLPYEQYF,TGTGCCACCAGTGATCATGGACTCCCCTACGAGCAGTACTTC
15,-,TRBJ2-7,TRBV7-6,few,CASSLADGGPYEQYF,TGTGCCAGCAGCTTAGCAGACGGAGGACCCTACGAGCAGTACTTC
13,-,TRBJ2-3,TRBV7-8,many,CASNLVFTDTQYF,TGTGCCAGCAATCTAGTTTTCACAGATACGCAGTATTTT
15,TRBD2,TRBJ2-3,TRBV10-3,-,CAISRGDPSTDTQYF,TGTGCCATCAGCCGGGGGGATCCTAGCACAGATACGCAGTATTTT
13,-,TRBJ2-1,TRBV2,few,CAMPGGPLNEQFF,TGTGCCATGCCCGGAGGGCCCCTCAATGAGCAGTTCTTC
14,-,TRBJ2-1,TRBV5-1,many,CASSRPGPYNEQFF,TGCGCCAGCAGCCGGCCCGGGCCATACAATGAGCAGTTCTTC
18,-,TRBJ2-4,TRBV6-5,few,CASSYSAPGSRAKNIQYF,TGTGCCAGCAGTTACTCCGCACCCGGGTCTCGAGCCAAAAACATTCAGTACTTC
15,-,TRBJ2-1,TRBV7-8,few,CASSSRTSSYNEQFF,TGTGCCAGCAGCTCCAGGACAAGCTCCTACAATGAGCAGTTCTTC
13,-,TRBJ2-7,TRBV4-3,few,CASSQEGLGEQYF,TGCGCCAGCAGCCAAGAAGGACTGGGCGAGCAGTACTTC
15,-,TRBJ1-3,TRBV7-2,-,CASSPWGGAGNTIYF,TGTGCCAGCAGCCCCTGGGGGGGTGCTGGAAACACCATATATTTT
13,TRBD1,TRBJ2-1,TRBV30,few,CAWSSTGGDEQFF,TGTGCCTGGAGCTCGACAGGGGGGGATGAGCAGTTCTTC
13,-,TRBJ2-7,TRBV20-1,-,CSANWVSSYEQYF,TGCAGTGCTAATTGGGTCAGTTCCTACGAGCAGTACTTC
13,-,TRBJ2-7,TRBV29-1,few,CSVAARSTYEQYF,TGCAGCGTCGCTGCCAGGAGCACCTACGAGCAGTACTTC
16,TRBD2,TRBJ2-1,TRBV5-1,-,CASSLGWTSGNNEQFF,TGCGCCAGCAGCTTGGGCTGGACTAGCGGGAACAATGAGCAGTTCTTC
14,-,TRBJ2-3,TRBV27,many,CASSAGLRTDTQYF,TGTGCCAGCAGTGCCGGCCTGCGCACAGATACGCAGTATTTT
15,-,TRBJ2-5,TRBV19,few,CATMANAGGEETQYF,TGTGCCACCATGGCTAACGCAGGGGGGGAGGAGACCCAGTACTTC
14,-,TRBJ2-1,TRBV3-1,few,CASSQSSGHNEQFF,TGTGCCAGCAGCCAGTCCTCGGGCCACAATGAGCAGTTCTTC
17,TRBD1,TRBJ2-2,TRBV12-3/TRBV12-4,few,CASSRDRDRGFTGELFF,TGTGCCAGCAGTCGGGACCGGGACAGGGGATTCACCGGGGAGCTGTTTTTT
16,TRBD2,TRBJ2-3,TRBV5-1,-,CASSFPGLADTDTQYF,TGCGCCAGCAGCTTTCCGGGACTAGCTGACACAGATACGCAGTATTTT